This T cell receptor beta chain was profiled in a study of shared clonotypes between healthy human individuals. Overall study context: CD4 naive cells filled three plates per donor, CD4 memory three, CD8 naive two and CD8 memory one. Study-wide results and caveats: Clonotypes not shared had lower generation probabilities than those common to all four donors. Sharing across four donors was highest in naive CD4 (around 5%) and lowest in memory CD8 (roughly 0.4%).

The CDR3 is 15 residues long. V gave up 6 bases and J gave up 2 bases; unmatched junction bases: 10. The germline gives CDR1 KGHSH, CDR2 LQKENI. With respect to this clone: No antigen is known for it.

Methods used by the authors: Owing to the provision of junction-only sequences devoid of quality scores by immunoSEQ, filtering differed. Using immunoSEQ multiplex PCR, the repertoire was profiled, and TCRdb retains in-frame clones only, with some absent. V, J and clone size are taken as reported in that table, and D and trimming were inferred from the DNA itself. The sample consists of over a million clones, around four fifths of them appearing once. The sequenced material came from memory CD4+ T cells sorted from blood. As to subset: CD45RA-negative fraction. This TCR was sampled from a young man in good health. The chain combines TRBV18 with TRBJ2-7; 7 bases line up with TRBD1. The CDR3 protein is CASSQGQVTTYEQYF. The CDR3, as DNA: TGTGCCAGCTCCCAAGGACAGGTTACAACCTACGAGCAGTACTTC.